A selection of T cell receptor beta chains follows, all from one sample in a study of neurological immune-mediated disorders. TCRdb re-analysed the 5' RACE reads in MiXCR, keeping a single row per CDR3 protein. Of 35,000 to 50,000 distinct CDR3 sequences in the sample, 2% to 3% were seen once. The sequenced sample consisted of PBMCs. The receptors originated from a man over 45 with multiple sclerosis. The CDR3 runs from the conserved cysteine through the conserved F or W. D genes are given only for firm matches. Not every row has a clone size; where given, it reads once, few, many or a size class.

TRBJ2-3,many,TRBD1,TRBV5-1,TGCGCCAGCAGCTTGAACAGGGGGCTTAGCACAGATACGCAGTATTTT,CASSLNRGLSTDTQYF
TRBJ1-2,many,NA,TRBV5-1,TGCGCCAGCAGCTTGGAGCGGGAGAGGGGCTACACCTTC,CASSLERERGYTF
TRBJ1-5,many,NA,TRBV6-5,TGTGCCAGCAGTTACGGGGGGCATGGCAATCAGCCCCAGCATTTT,CASSYGGHGNQPQHF
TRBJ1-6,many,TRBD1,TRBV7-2,TGTGCCTCCCGACAGGGGGCGTCATATGGTGATTCACCCCTCCACTTT,CASRQGASYGDSPLHF
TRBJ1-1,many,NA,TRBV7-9,TGTGCCAGCAGACTGAACACTGAAGCTTTCTTT,CASRLNTEAFF
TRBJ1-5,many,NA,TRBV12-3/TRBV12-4,TGTGCCAGCACCGTGGGGGGACCGAATCAGCCCCAGCATTTT,CASTVGGPNQPQHF
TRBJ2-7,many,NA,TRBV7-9,TGTGCCAGCAGCCTTTCGTACTACGAGCAGTACTTC,CASSLSYYEQYF
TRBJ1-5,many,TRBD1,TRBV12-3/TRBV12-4,TGTGCCAGCAGCAACTTCGACAGGGCCCGTTCGGCCCAGCATTTT,CASSNFDRARSAQHF
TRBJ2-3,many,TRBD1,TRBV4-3,TGCGCCAGCAGCCAAGATCAGGCGGGACAGGGAGGTACGCAGTATTTT,CASSQDQAGQGGTQYF
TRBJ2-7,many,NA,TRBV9,TGTGCCAGCAGCGTAGATGGGGCTTACGAGCAGTACTTC,CASSVDGAYEQYF
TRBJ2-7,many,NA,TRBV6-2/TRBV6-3,TGTGCCAGCAGTTACCCTGGTGACCAGTACTTC,CASSYPGDQYF
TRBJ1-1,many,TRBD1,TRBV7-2,TGTGCCAGCAGCTTTAGACAGGGGGATAGAGCTTTCTTT,CASSFRQGDRAFF
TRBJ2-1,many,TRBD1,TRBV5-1,TGCGCCAGCAGCCCCCGGGACAGCTTCTACAATGAGCAGTTCTTC,CASSPRDSFYNEQFF
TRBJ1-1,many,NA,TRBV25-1,TGTGCCAGCAGTGAAGGGTCAGTGGTGAAGGGAGCTTTCTTT,CASSEGSVVKGAFF
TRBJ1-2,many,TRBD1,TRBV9,TGTGCCAGCAGCGCCGACAGGGGCTATGGCTACACCTTC,CASSADRGYGYTF
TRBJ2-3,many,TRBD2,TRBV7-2,TGTGCCAGCAGCTATAGCGGGGGGGGAACAGATACGCAGTATTTT,CASSYSGGGTDTQYF
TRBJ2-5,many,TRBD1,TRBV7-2,TGTGCCAGCAGCGGACAGACAGGGGTTTTTGGAGAGACCCAGTACTTC,CASSGQTGVFGETQYF
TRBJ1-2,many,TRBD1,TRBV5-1,TGCGCCAGCAGCAAAGGGACAGGTGCTAACTATGGCTACACCTTC,CASSKGTGANYGYTF
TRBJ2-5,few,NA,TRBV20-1,TGCAGTGCCCGGGGGCGGGGGCACTGGGAGACCCAGTACTTC,CSARGRGHWETQYF
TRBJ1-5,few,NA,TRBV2,TGTGCCAGCATCGTCGGCAGGGGATTCAATCAGCCCCAGAATTTT,CASIVGRGFNQPQNF
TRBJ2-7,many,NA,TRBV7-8,TGTGCCAGCAGCTCCCCCGGGGGGGACAGGCTAGCATACGAGCAGTACTTC,CASSSPGGDRLAYEQYF
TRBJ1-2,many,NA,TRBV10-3,TGTGCCATCAGGGAACAGGATAATGGCTACACCTTC,CAIREQDNGYTF
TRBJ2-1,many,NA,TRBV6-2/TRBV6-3,TGTGCCAGCAGTCAGGGTATGGGGTTTTCCTACAATGAGCAGTTCTTC,CASSQGMGFSYNEQFF
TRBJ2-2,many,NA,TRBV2,TGTGCCAGCAGTGCAAGCTGGGCGAACACCGGGGAGCTGTTTTTT,CASSASWANTGELFF
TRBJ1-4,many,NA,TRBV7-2,TGTGCCAGCAGCCCGGGACCAGGGGTTAATGAAAAACTGTTTTTT,CASSPGPGVNEKLFF
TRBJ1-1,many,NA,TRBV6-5,TGTGCCAGCAGTTACTGGGGGAACACTGAAGCTTTCTTT,CASSYWGNTEAFF
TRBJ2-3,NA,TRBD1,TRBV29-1,TGCAGCGTTCCGGACAGGGGGGGGACAGATACGCAGTATTTT,CSVPDRGGTDTQYF
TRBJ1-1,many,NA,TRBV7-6,TGTGCCAGCAGCTTCGGCGCCCACACTGAAGCTTTCTTT,CASSFGAHTEAFF
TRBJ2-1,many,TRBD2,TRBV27,TGTGCCAGCAGTTTCGGGACTAGTAATGAGCAGTTCTTC,CASSFGTSNEQFF
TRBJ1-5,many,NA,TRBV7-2,TGTGCCAGCAGCTTAGGTTTGGGGTATCAGCCCCAGCATTTT,CASSLGLGYQPQHF
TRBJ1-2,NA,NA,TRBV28,TGTGCCAGCAGTTTAGACGACAGTAACTATGGCTACACCTTC,CASSLDDSNYGYTF
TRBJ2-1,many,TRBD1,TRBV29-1,TGCAGCGCGCACAGGGGAAACTACAATGAGCAGTTCTTC,CSAHRGNYNEQFF
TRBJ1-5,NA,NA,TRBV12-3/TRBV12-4,TGTGCCAGCAGTTTAAGCAGGGACAATCAGCCCCAGAATTTT,CASSLSRDNQPQNF
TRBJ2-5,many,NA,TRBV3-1,TGTGCCAGCAGCCCCACCCCCGGGCTACAAGAGACCCAGTACTTC,CASSPTPGLQETQYF
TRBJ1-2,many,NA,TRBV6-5,TGTGCCAGCAGTCCAGACAGTAACTATGGCTACACCTTC,CASSPDSNYGYTF
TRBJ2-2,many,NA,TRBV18,TGTGCCAGCTCACAATGGGAACCCCGGAACACCGGGGAGCTGTTTTTT,CASSQWEPRNTGELFF
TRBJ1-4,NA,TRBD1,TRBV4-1,TGCGCCAGCAGCCAAGATACCCGGACAGGGAAAGCAACTAATGACAAACTGTTTTTT,CASSQDTRTGKATNDKLFF
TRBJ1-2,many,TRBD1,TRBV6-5,TGTGCCAGCAGTTCGGCAGGGACAGGGGATGGCTACACCTTC,CASSSAGTGDGYTF
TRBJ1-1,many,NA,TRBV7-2,TGTGCCAGCAGCTTAGAGGGGCGGATGACTGTACTGAACACTGAAGCTTTCTTT,CASSLEGRMTVLNTEAFF
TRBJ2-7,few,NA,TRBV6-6,TGTGCCAGCAGTTTGGTTTCAGGGAACGAGCAGTACTTC,CASSLVSGNEQYF
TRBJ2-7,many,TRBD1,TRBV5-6,TGTGCCAGCAGCTTTCCGGGACAGGAATACGAGCAGTACTTC,CASSFPGQEYEQYF
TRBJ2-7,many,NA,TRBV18,TGTGCCAGCTCACCGCTTGGGAGAGAGCAGTACTTC,CASSPLGREQYF
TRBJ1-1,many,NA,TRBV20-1,TGCAGTGCGTCGACTGCTGTCAACACTGAAGCTTTCTTT,CSASTAVNTEAFF
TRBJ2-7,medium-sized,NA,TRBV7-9,TGTGCCAGCAGCTCTCGGGATCCGGGGGACTACGAGCAGTACTTC,CASSSRDPGDYEQYF
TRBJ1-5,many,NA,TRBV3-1,TGTGCCAGCAGCCAAGAAGCAACAGGGCGACGGAGTCAGCCCCAGCATTTT,CASSQEATGRRSQPQHF
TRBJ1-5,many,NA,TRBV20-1,TGCAGTGCTAGCAATAGCAATCAGCCCCAGCATTTT,CSASNSNQPQHF
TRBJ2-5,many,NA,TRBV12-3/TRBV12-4,TGTGCCAGCAGTTCCAGAGAGACCCAGTACTTC,CASSSRETQYF
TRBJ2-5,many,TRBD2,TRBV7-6,TGTGCAGCAGCGCTAGCGGGGGTGAAGGGGGAGACCCAGTACTTC,CAAALAGVKGETQYF
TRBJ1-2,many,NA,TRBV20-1,TGCAGTGCTAGAGGCCAGGCCGCAAGAGATGGCTACACCTTC,CSARGQAARDGYTF
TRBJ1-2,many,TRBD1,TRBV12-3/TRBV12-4,TGTGCCAGCAGTCCGACAGGGGGCTATGGCTACACCTTC,CASSPTGGYGYTF
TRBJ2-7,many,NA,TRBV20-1,TGCAGTGCTAGAGGGGGGGACACCAGCTCCTACGAGCAGTACTTC,CSARGGDTSSYEQYF
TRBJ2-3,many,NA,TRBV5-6,TGTGCCAGCAGCTTGGTTAGTGGGGGCCCACCTAGCACAGATACGCAGTATTTT,CASSLVSGGPPSTDTQYF
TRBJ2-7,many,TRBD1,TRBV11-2,TGTGCCAGCACTCTAGGTCCGGGACAGGCAACTTACGAGCAGTACTTC,CASTLGPGQATYEQYF
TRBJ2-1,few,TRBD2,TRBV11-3,TGTGCCAGCAGCTTGGGGACTAGCGGGGACTCCTACAATGAGCAGTTCTTC,CASSLGTSGDSYNEQFF
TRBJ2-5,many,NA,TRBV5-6,TGTGCCAGCAGCTTGAGGTACGCAGGCCAAGAGACCCAGTACTTC,CASSLRYAGQETQYF
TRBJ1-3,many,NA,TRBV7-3,TGTGCCAGCAGCTTAAGGGCAGTCTCTGGAAACACCATATATTTT,CASSLRAVSGNTIYF